The entry that follows covers one T cell receptor beta chain sequence. The antigen remains undetermined. This sample is drawn from a study of cytomegalovirus exposure and HLA in healthy donors. Study-wide context: A data release that came early held some 79 million unique TCRs from HLA-typed donors.

The CDR3 is 15 residues long. V was pared by 5 bases and J by 5 bases, with 11 bases of the junction left unmatched. Germline-derived CDR1 and CDR2 are SEHNR and FQNEAQ (reference sequence). Study observations and caveats: It emerged from a later analysis that several of the most significant clusters appeared to be linked to common viral pathogens. Data from an earlier analysis indicated that most TCR beta V segments were productive either about 90% or about 30% of the time.

Researchers ran the PCR with 60 Vbeta and 13 Jbeta primers. In the study's own analysis: As a later analysis found, there were 70 million to 90 million unique TCR beta chains, of which some 10 million were shared. Sequencing used immunoSEQ multiplex PCR; TCRdb keeps in-frame clones, though not all of them. V and J calls and clone size are copied from that table; D and trimming were computed from the DNA. In the table there are 130,000 to 150,000 clones, 74% of which are singletons. Material for sequencing was PBMCs. The chain uses TRBV7-9 and TRBJ2-7, with 8 positions matching TRBD1. The clonotype comes from a man between 18 and 35 years old in good health and CMV-seropositive. CDR3: CASSPWTGKGHEQYF. In nucleotides, the CDR3 is TGTGCCAGCAGCCCCTGGACAGGGAAGGGCCACGAGCAGTACTTC.